Each of the 3 T cell receptor beta chains below was sequenced from the same sample in a study of T-cell memory formation after mild COVID-19. TCRdb re-derived calls from the 5' RACE reads in MiXCR, one entry per CDR3 protein. The repertoire has hundreds of thousands of distinct CDR3 sequences, approximately 21% of them found once; the top ten carry approximately 8.4%. Sequencing was done on a sample of PBMCs or a T cell subset sorted from them (not recorded which). The receptors were sampled from an adult woman who had mild COVID-19 (a few samples of this study predate the infection). Cell type and time point are not known.

This sequence joins TRBV6-1 and TRBJ1-1; a weak D match, TRBD1 (6 bases). Germline V lookup: CDR1 MNHNS, CDR2 SASEGT. The CDR3 covers 14 residues. The V end lost 8 bases, the J end lost 0 bases, and 13 bases lay between the germline ends. The CDR3 nucleotides read TGTGCCAGCGGGTCGGGGGGCCTGAACACTGAAGCTTTCTTT. Translating gives CASGSGGLNTEAFF.

This clonotype has just a few counts. The genes are TRBV2 and TRBJ2-2; D could derive from TRBD1 or TRBD2 (5 bases each). CDR1 SNHLY and CDR2 FYNNEI come from the germline V gene. This CDR3 comprises 16 residues. V shed 4 bases and J shed 0 bases, with 12 bases lying between them. The CDR3 sequence: CASSGSVGANTGELFF. CDR3 bases: TGTGCCAGCAGTGGGTCCGTGGGGGCGAACACCGGGGAGCTGTTTTTT.

This clonotype was seen a few times. The chain is built from TRBV9 and TRBJ2-3; D possibly uses TRBD1 or TRBD2 (5 bases each). CDR1 and CDR2 (germline): SGDLS, YYNGEE. Deletions cut 4 bases from V and 2 bases from J, with 11 bases between. This CDR3 spans 14 amino acids. DNA for the CDR3: TGTGCCAGCAGCTTTGAGGGGTACACAGATACGCAGTATTTT. This encodes CASSFEGYTDTQYF.